The TCR beta chain under discussion was sequenced for a study of OX40 agonist ivuxolimab in advanced cancers. Study-level information: With a range of roughly 20 to 80, age averaged approximately 64 years, and nearly 85% were male. Of the patients, three showed partial responses, one with hepatocellular carcinoma and two with cutaneous melanoma.

In germline, CDR1 is MNHEY, CDR2 SMNVEV (reference sequence). Trimming removed 6 bases at V and 6 bases at J, with 13 bases between. This CDR3 has 13 residues. The data were produced by immunoSEQ multiplex PCR, yet TCRdb's version contains in-frame clones alone and is incomplete. Seen here are about 78,000 clones, more than 80% observed once, and the top ten hold 0.4% to 0.55%. The rearrangement uses TRBV27 and TRBJ2-3; a possible D gene is TRBD1 (6 bases). The TCR originated in an adult with an advanced solid tumor such as melanoma, head and neck, liver or kidney cancer. The starting material was CD4+ or CD8+ T cells sorted from blood, obtained in a trial of the OX40 agonist ivuxolimab. In DNA, the CDR3 is TGTGCCAGCAGCTTCCAGGGGTACGATACGCAGTATTTT. Translated: CASSFQGYDTQYF.